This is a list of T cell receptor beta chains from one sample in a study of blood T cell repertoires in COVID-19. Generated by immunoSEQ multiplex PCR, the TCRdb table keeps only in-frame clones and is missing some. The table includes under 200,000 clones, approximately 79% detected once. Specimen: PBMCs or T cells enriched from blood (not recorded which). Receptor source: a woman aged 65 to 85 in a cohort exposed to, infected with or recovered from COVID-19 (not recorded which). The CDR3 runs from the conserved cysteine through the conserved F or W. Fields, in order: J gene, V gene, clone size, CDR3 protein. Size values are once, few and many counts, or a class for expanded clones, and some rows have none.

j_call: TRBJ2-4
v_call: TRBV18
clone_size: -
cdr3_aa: CASSQTKNIQYF

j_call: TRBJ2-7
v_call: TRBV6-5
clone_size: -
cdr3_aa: CASSYSATGYEQYF

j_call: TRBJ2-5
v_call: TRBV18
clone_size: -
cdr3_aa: CASSPGGQRETQYF

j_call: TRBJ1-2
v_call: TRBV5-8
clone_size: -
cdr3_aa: CASRSQGNYGYTF

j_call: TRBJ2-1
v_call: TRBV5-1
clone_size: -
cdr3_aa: CASSPWDRANNEQFF

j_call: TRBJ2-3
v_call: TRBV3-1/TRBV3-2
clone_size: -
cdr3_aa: CASSQDNSFGTQYF

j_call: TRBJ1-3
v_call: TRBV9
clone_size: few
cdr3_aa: CASSPRTDIGNTIYF

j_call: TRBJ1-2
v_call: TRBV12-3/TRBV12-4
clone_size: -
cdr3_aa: CASSFSGQGGYTF

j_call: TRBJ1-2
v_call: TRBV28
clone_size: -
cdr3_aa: CASSLGISRASTF

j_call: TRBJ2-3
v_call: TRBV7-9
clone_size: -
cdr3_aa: CASSLTLAWDTDTQYF

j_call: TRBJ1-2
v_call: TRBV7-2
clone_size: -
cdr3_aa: CASSLNGGALDYGYTF

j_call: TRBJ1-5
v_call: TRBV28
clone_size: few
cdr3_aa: CASSPRDLNQPQHF

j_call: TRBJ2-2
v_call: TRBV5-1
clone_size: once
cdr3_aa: CASSFNQAGNTGELFF

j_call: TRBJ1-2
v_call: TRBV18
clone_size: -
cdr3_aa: CASRRWDGDFYGYTF

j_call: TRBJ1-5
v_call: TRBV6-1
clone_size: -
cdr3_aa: CASSEASRRGRNQPQHF

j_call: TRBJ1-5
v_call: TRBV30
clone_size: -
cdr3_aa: CAWSTRGRQPQHF

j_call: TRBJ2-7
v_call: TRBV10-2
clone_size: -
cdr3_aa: CASSESTDRGLSYEQYF

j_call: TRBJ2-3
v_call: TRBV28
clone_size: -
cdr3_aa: CASSFSSGRAQDTQYF

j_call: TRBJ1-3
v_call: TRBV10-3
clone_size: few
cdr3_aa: CAIRPGTGEGNTIYF

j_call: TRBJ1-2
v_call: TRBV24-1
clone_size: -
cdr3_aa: CATSGGNYGYTF

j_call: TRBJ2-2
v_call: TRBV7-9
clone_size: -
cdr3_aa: CASSGQGSGELFF

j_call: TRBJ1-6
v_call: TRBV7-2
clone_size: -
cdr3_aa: CASSSDQGVGSPLHF

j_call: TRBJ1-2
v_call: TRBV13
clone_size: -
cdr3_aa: CATTVGRRAVGGYTF

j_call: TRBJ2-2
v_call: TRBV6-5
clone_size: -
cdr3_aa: CASRGGGSKTGELFF

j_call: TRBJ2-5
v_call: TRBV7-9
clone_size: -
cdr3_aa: CASSSSGRGIQETQYF

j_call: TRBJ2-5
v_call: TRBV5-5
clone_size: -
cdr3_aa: CASSLTEETQYF

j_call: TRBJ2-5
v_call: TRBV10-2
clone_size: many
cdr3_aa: CASSESGSGSILETQYF

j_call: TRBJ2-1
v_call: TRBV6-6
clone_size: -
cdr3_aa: CASTQRAARGGEQFF

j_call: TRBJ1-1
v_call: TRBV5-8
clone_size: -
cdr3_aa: CASSSRQRNTEAFF

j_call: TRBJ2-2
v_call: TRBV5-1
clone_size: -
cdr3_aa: CASSLPPSNTGELFF

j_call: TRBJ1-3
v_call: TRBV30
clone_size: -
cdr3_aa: CAWKAGAGHTIYF

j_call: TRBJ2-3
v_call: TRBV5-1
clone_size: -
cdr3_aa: CASSFGGSPTDTQYF

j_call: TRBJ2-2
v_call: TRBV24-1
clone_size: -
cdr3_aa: CATSDSASSGGNTGELFF

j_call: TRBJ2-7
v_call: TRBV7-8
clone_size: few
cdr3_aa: CASSTRMGRGAYEQYF

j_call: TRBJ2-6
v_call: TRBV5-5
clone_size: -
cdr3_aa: CASSYRDRGESGANVLTF

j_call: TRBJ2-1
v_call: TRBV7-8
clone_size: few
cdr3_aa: CASSLSTLRRRVSYNEQFF

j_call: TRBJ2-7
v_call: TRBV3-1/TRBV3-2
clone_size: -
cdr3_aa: CASSQRGLAMGYEQYF

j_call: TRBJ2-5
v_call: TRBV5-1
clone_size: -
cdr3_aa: CASSPGLAGAQGGETQYF

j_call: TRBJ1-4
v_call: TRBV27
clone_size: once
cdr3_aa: CASSLNGQATNEKLFF

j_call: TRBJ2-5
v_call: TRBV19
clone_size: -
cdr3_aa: CASSKTRPTPETQYF

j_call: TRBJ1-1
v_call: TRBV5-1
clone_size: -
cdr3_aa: CASSSTDRSLPAFF

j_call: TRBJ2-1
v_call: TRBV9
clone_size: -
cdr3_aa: CASSVEAGGEQFF

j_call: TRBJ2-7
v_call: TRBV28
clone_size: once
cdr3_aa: CASSSVRGGGYEQYF

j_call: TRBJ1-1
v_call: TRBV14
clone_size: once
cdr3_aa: CASSQWAGGYTEAFF